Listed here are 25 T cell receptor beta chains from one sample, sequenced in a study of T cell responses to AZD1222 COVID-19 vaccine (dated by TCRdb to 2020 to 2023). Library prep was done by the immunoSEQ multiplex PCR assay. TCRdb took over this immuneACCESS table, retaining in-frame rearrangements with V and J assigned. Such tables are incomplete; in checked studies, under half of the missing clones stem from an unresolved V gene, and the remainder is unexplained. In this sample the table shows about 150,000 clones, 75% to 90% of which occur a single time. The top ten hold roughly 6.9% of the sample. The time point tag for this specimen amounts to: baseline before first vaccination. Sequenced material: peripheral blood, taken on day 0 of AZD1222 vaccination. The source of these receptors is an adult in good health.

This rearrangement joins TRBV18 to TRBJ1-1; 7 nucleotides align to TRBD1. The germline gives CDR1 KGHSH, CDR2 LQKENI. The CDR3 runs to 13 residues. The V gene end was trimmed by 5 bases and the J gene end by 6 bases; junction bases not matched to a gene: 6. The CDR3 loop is CASSGSTGAEAFF. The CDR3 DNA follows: TGTGCCAGCTCAGGCAGTACAGGGGCTGAAGCTTTCTTT.

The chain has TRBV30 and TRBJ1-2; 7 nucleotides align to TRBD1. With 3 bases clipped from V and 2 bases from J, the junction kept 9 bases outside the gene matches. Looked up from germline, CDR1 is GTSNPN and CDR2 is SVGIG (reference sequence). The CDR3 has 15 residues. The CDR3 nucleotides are TGTGCCTGGAGGGCCAGGGACAGTGCCAACTATGGCTACACCTTC. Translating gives CAWRARDSANYGYTF. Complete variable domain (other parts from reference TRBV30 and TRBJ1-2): SQTIHQWPATLVQPVGSPLSLECTVEGTSNPNLYWYRQAAGRGLQLLFYSVGIGQISSEVPQNLSASRPQDRQFILSSKKLLLSDSGFYLCAWRARDSANYGYTFGSGTRLTVV.

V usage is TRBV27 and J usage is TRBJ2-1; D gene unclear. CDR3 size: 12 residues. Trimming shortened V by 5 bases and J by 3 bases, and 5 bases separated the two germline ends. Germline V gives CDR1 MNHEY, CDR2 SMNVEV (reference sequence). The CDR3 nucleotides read TGTGCCAGCAGTCTCCACTACAATGAGCAGTTCTTC. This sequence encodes CASSLHYNEQFF.

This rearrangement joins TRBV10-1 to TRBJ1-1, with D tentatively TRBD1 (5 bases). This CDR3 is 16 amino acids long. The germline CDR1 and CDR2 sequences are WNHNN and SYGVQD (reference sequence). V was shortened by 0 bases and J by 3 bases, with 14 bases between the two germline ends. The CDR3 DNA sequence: TGCGCCAGCAGTGAGTCAATCTTCCGGGGCGACACTGAAGCTTTCTTT. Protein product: CASSESIFRGDTEAFF.

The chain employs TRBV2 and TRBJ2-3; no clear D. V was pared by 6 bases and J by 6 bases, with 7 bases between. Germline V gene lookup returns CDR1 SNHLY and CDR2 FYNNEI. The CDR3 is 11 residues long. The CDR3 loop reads CASRVADTQYF. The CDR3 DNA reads TGTGCCAGCAGGGTCGCGGATACGCAGTATTTT.

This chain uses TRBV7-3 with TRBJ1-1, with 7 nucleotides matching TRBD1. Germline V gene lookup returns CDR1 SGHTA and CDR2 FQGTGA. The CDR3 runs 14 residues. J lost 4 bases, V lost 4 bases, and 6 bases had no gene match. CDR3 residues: CASSSQGQGTEAFF. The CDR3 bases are TGTGCCAGCAGCTCACAGGGGCAGGGCACTGAAGCTTTCTTT.

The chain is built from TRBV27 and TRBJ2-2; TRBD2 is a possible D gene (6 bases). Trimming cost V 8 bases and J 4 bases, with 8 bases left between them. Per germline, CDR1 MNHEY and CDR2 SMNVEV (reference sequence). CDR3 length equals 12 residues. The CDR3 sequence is CASGGSTGELFF. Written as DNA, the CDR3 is TGTGCCAGCGGGGGGAGCACCGGGGAGCTGTTTTTT.

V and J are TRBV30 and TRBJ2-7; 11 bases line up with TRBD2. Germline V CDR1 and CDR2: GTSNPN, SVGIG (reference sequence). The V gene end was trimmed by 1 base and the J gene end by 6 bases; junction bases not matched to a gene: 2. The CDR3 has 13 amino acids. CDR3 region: CAWSGLAGGEQYF. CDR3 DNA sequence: TGTGCCTGGAGTGGGCTAGCGGGGGGCGAGCAGTACTTC.

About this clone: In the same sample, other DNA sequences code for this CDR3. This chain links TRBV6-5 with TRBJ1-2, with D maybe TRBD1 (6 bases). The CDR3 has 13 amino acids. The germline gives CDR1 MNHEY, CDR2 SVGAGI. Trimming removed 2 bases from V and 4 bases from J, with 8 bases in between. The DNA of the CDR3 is TGTGCCAGCAGTTACCAGGGGAGCTATGGCTACACCTTC. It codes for CASSYQGSYGYTF.

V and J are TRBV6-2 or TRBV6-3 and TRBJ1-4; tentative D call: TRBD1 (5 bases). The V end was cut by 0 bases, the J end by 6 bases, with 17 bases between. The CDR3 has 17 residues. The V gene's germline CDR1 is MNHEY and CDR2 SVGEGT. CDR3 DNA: TGTGCCAGCAGTTACTCTGTGGCGAGGACAAATGATGAAAAACTGTTTTTT. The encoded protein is CASSYSVARTNDEKLFF.

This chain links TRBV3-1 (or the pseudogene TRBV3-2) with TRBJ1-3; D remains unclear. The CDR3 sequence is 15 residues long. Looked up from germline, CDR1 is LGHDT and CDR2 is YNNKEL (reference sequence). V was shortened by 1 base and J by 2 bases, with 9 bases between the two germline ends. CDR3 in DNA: TGTGCCAGCAGCCAAGCGGCGCTGGCTGGAAACACCATATATTTT. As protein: CASSQAALAGNTIYF.

DNA for the CDR3: TGTGCCAGCAGCCAACCCCTCACTGGGGCCAACGTCCTGACTTTC. It codes for CASSQPLTGANVLTF. This chain joins TRBV3-1 (or the pseudogene TRBV3-2) and TRBJ2-6; D ambiguous. Trimming left V 2 bases short and J 2 bases short, with 7 bases between. CDR3 length: 15 amino acids. Germline assignment: CDR1 LGHDT and CDR2 YNNKEL (reference sequence).

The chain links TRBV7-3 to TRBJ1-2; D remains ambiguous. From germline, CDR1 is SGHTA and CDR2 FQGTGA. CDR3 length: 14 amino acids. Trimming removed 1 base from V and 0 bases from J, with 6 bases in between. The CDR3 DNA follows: TGTGCCAGCAGCTTAAGCAGAACTAACTATGGCTACACCTTC. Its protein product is CASSLSRTNYGYTF.

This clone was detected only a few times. CDR3 region: CASSDGTGKSSGANVLTF. In DNA form, the CDR3 reads TGTGCCAGCAGTGACGGGACAGGGAAAAGCTCTGGGGCCAACGTCCTGACTTTC. The rearrangement links TRBV2 to TRBJ2-6; 9 positions agree with TRBD1. The CDR3 has 18 amino acids. V was pared by 3 bases and J by 0 bases, with 6 bases of the junction left unmatched. The germline V gene has CDR1 SNHLY and CDR2 FYNNEI. Combining the CDR3 with reference TRBV2 and TRBJ2-6 gives the whole variable domain EPEVTQTPSHQVTQMGQEVILRCVPISNHLYFYWYRQILGQKVEFLVSFYNNEISEKSEIFDDQFSVERPDGSNFTLKIRSTKLEDSAMYFCASSDGTGKSSGANVLTFGAGSRLTVL.

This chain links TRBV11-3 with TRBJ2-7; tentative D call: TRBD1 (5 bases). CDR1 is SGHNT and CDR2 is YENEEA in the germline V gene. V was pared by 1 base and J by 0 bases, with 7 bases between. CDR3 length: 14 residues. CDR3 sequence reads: CASSLGQSSYEQYF. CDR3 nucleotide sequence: TGTGCCAGCAGCTTAGGACAGAGCTCCTACGAGCAGTACTTC.

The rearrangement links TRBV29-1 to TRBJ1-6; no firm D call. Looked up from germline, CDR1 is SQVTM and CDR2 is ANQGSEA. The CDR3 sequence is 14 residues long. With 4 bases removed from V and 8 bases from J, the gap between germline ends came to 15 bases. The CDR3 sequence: CSVGVRYGDSPLHF. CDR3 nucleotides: TGCAGCGTTGGGGTCCGTTACGGGGATTCACCCCTCCACTTT.

The CDR3 reads CATSRETGVKTGELFF. CDR3 bases: TGTGCCACCAGCAGAGAGACCGGGGTTAAGACCGGGGAGCTGTTTTTT. The chain couples TRBV15 to TRBJ2-2; maybe TRBD2 (5 bases). CDR1 is LNHNV, CDR2 YYDKDF, per germline (reference sequence). Trimming shortened V by 0 bases and J by 5 bases, and 13 bases separated the two germline ends. The CDR3 spans 16 residues.

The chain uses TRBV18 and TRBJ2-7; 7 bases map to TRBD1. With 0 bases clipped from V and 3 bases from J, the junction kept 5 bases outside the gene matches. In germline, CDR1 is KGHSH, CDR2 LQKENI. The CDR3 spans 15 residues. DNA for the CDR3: TGTGCCAGCTCACCACCAGAGGGGGCAAGCTACGAGCAGTACTTC. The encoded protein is CASSPPEGASYEQYF.

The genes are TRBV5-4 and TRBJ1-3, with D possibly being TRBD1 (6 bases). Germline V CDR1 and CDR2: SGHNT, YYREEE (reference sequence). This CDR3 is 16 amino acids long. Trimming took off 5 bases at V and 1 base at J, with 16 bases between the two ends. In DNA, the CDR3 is TGTGCCAGCAGGCCGATGGGGGGGCAGTCTGGAAACACCATATATTTT. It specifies CASRPMGGQSGNTIYF.

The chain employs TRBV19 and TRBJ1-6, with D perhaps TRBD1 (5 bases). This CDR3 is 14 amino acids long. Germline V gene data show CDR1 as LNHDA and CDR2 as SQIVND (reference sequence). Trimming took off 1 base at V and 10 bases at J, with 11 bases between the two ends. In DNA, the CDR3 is TGTGCCAGTAGTATAGGTGCAGGGCAATCACCCCTCCACTTT. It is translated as CASSIGAGQSPLHF.

The CDR3 is CASSPAEVVTYEQYF. DNA of the CDR3: TGTGCCAGCTCACCAGCGGAGGTGGTGACCTACGAGCAGTACTTC. The chain carries TRBV18 and TRBJ2-7; tentative D call: TRBD2 (5 bases). The CDR3 totals 15 residues. Germline assignment: CDR1 KGHSH and CDR2 LQKENI. Between the trimmed V and J ends, which lost 2 bases and 2 bases, there was a span of 13 bases.

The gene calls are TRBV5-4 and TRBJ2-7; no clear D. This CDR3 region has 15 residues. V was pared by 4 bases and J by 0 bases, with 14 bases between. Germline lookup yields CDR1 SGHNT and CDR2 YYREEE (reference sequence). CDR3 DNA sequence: TGTGCCAGCAGCCGCAAGGACGGCTACTCCTACGAGCAGTACGTC. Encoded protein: CASSRKDGYSYEQYV.

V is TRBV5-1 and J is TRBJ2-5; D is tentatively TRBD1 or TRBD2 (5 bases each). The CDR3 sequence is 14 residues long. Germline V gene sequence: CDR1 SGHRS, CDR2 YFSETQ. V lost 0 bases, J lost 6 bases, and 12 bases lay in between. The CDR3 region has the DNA TGCGCCAGCAGCTTGGGGGAACCGGGGCAGACCCAGTACTTC. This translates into CASSLGEPGQTQYF.

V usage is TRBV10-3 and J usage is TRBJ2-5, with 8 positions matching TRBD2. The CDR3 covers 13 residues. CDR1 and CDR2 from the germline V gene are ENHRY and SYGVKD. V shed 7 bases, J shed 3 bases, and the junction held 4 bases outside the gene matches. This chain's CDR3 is CAINSGGEETQYF. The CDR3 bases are TGTGCCATCAACTCCGGGGGGGAAGAGACCCAGTACTTC.

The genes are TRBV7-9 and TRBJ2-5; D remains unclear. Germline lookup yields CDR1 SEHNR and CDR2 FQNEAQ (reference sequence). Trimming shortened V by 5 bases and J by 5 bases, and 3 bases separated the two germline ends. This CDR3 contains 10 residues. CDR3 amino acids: CASSLETQYF. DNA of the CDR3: TGTGCCAGCAGCCTTGAGACCCAGTACTTC.